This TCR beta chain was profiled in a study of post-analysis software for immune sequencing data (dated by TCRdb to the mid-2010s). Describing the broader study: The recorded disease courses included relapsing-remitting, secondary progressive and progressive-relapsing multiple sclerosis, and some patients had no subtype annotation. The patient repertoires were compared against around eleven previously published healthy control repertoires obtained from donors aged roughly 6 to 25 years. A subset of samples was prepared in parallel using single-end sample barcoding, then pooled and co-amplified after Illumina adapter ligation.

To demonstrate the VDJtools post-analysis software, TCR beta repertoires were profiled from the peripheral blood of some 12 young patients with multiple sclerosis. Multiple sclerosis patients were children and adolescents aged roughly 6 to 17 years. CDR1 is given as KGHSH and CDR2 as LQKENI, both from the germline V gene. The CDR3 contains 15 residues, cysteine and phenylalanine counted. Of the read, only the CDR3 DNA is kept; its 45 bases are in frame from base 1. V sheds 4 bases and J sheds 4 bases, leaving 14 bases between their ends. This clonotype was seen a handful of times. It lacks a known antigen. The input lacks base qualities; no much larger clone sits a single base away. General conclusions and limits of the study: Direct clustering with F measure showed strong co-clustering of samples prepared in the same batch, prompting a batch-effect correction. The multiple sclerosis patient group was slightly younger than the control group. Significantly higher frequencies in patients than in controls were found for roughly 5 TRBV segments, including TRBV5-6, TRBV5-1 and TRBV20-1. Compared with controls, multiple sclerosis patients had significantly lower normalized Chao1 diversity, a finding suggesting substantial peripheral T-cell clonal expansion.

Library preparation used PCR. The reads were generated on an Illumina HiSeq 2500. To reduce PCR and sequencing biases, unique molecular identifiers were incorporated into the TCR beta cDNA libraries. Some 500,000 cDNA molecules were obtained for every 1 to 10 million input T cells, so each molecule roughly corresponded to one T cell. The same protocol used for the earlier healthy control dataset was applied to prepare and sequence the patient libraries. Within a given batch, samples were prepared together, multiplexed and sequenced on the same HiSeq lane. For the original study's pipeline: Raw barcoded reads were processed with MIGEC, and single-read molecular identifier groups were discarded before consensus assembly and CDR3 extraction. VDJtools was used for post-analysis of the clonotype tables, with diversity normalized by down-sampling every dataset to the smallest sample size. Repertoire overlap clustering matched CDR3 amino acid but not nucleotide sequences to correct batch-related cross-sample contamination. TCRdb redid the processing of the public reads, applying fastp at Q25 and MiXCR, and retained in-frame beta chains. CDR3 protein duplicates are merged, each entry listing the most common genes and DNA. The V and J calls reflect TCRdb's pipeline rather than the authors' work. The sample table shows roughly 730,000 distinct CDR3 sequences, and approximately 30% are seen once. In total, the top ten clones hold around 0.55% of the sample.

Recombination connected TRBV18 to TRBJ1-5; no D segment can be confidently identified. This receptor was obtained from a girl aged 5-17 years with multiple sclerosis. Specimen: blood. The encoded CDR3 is CASSLEGPYNQPQHF. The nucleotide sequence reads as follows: TGTGCCAGCTCACTGGAAGGGCCCTATAATCAGCCCCAGCATTTT.